This is a list of T cell receptor beta chains from one sample in a study of OX40 agonist ivuxolimab in advanced cancers. Profiling relied on immunoSEQ multiplex PCR, and the TCRdb table lists in-frame clones only, not all of them. Of around 63,000 clones in the sample, 80% to 90% were seen once. The sample was CD4+ or CD8+ T cells sorted from blood, taken in a trial of the OX40 agonist ivuxolimab. The receptors derive from an adult with an advanced solid tumor such as melanoma, head and neck, liver or kidney cancer. The CDR3 runs from the conserved cysteine through the conserved F or W. The order of the fields is J gene, D gene, clone size, CDR3 length, V gene, CDR3 DNA, CDR3 protein. The D gene is left open where the match is weak. The size entry is marked missing in some rows and otherwise reads once, few, many or a size class.

>TRBJ1-1|TRBD1|NA|15|TRBV28
TGTGCCAGCAGCCCAGGACAGGGGGCGCAAACTGAAGCTTTCTTT
CASSPGQGAQTEAFF
>TRBJ1-1|NA|NA|14|TRBV18
TGTGCCAGCTCACCGACGACAGCCAACACTGAAGCTTTCTTT
CASSPTTANTEAFF
>TRBJ2-4|TRBD2|NA|14|TRBV15
TGTGCCACCAGCAGAGGCACTAGCGAAAACATTCAGTACTTC
CATSRGTSENIQYF
>TRBJ2-7|TRBD2|once|14|TRBV5-1
TGCGCCAGCAGCTTAGATCGGACTAGCGGCGAGCAGTACTTC
CASSLDRTSGEQYF
>TRBJ2-1|TRBD1|NA|14|TRBV7-2
TGTGCCAGCAGACGGGACAGGTATAACAATGAGCAGTTCTTC
CASRRDRYNNEQFF
>TRBJ1-1|NA|NA|15|TRBV5-3
TGTGCCAGAAGCTTGATAAGGGTACGGGACACTGAAGCTTTCTTT
CARSLIRVRDTEAFF
>TRBJ2-2|NA|NA|13|TRBV11-2
TGTGCCAGCAGCTTAGACGGCACCGGGGAGCTGTTTTTT
CASSLDGTGELFF
>TRBJ1-1|NA|NA|14|TRBV5-6
TGTGCCAGCAGCTTCAGGGGCCTGAACACTGAAGCTTTCTTT
CASSFRGLNTEAFF
>TRBJ2-6|NA|NA|15|TRBV19
TGTGCCAGTACCACTACTCACTCTGGGGCCAACGTCCTGACTTTC
CASTTTHSGANVLTF
>TRBJ2-1|TRBD2|NA|17|TRBV4-2
TGTGCCAGCAGCTCTCGGACTAGCGGGAGTGTCTACAATGAGCAGTTCTTC
CASSSRTSGSVYNEQFF
>TRBJ1-2|NA|NA|14|TRBV5-1
TGCGCCAGCAGCTCAGAGGGTATGGGATATGGCTACACCTTC
CASSSEGMGYGYTF
>TRBJ2-7|NA|few|14|TRBV6-1
TGTGCCAGCCCCCGTCCTGGCGGGACCTACGAGCAGTACTTC
CASPRPGGTYEQYF
>TRBJ1-2|NA|NA|13|TRBV5-1
TGCGCCAGCAGCCCGGGAGAGGCTCATGGCTACACCTTC
CASSPGEAHGYTF
>TRBJ2-3|TRBD2|NA|15|TRBV5-4
TGTGCCAGCAGCTTGGGACTAGCGGGCTCAGATACGCAGTATTTT
CASSLGLAGSDTQYF
>TRBJ2-7|TRBD1|NA|14|TRBV15
TGTGCCACCAGCCAGGACAGGCTCCCGGAGGAGCAGTACTTC
CATSQDRLPEEQYF
>TRBJ2-7|TRBD1|NA|16|TRBV18
TGTGCCAGCTCACCGGGAGGACAGGGGGCGGCTCGCGAGCAGTACTTC
CASSPGGQGAAREQYF
>TRBJ2-2|TRBD2|once|18|TRBV7-8
TGTGCCAGCAGCTTAGTTGCTAGCGGGGGGATAAACACCGGGGAGCTGTTTTTT
CASSLVASGGINTGELFF
>TRBJ1-2|NA|NA|15|TRBV6-1
TGTGCCAGCAGCCTAGAGGGGGGGTCCCGCCTGGGCTACACCTTC
CASSLEGGSRLGYTF
>TRBJ2-5|NA|NA|11|TRBV11-1
TGTGCCAGCAGCTTCGGAGAGACCCAGTACTTC
CASSFGETQYF
>TRBJ1-4|NA|NA|12|TRBV6-5
TGTGCCAGCAGTCCACTGGGTGAAAAACTGTTTTTT
CASSPLGEKLFF
>TRBJ1-1|NA|NA|16|TRBV11-2
TGTGCCAGCAGCTCCCTAAGCCGGGGGGGGAATGCTGAAGCTTTCTTT
CASSSLSRGGNAEAFF
>TRBJ2-7|NA|NA|13|TRBV6-1
TGTGCCAGCAGTGCAGGATTACCCTACGAGCAGTACTTC
CASSAGLPYEQYF
>TRBJ2-3|NA|NA|17|TRBV4-2
TGTGCCAGCAGCCAAGACTTGGTTACAGTCATTACAGATACGCAGTATTTT
CASSQDLVTVITDTQYF
>TRBJ2-2|NA|few|15|TRBV2
TGTGCCAGCAGTCCCGGGACGGGTCACACCGGGGAGCTGTTTTTT
CASSPGTGHTGELFF
>TRBJ2-7|TRBD2|NA|18|TRBV4-2
TGTGCCAGCAGCCAAGAGAATCTTGGGGCTAGCGGGATATACGAGCAGTACTTC
CASSQENLGASGIYEQYF
>TRBJ1-3|NA|NA|12|TRBV5-1
TGCGCCAGCAGCTTAGAGGGAAACACCATATATTTT
CASSLEGNTIYF
>TRBJ1-1|TRBD1|NA|15|TRBV19
TGTGCCAGTAGTACGTCGGACAGGGGAGACACTGAAGCTTTCTTT
CASSTSDRGDTEAFF
>TRBJ2-5|NA|NA|13|TRBV11-1
TGTGCCAGCAGCTTCTCCCCCGGAGAGACCCAGTACTTC
CASSFSPGETQYF